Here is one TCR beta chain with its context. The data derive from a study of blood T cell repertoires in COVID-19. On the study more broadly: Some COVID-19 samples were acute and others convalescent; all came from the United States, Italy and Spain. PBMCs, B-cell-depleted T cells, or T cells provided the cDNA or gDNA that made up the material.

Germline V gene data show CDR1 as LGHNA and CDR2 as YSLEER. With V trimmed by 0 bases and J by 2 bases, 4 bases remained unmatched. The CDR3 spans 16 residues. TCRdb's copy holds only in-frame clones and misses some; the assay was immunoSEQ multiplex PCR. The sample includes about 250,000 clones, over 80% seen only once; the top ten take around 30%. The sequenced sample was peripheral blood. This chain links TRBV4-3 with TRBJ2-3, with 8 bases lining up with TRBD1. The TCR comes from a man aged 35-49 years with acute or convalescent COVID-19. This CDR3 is CASSQDLGQVTDTQYF. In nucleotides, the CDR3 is TGCGCCAGCAGCCAAGATCTGGGACAGGTCACAGATACGCAGTATTTT.